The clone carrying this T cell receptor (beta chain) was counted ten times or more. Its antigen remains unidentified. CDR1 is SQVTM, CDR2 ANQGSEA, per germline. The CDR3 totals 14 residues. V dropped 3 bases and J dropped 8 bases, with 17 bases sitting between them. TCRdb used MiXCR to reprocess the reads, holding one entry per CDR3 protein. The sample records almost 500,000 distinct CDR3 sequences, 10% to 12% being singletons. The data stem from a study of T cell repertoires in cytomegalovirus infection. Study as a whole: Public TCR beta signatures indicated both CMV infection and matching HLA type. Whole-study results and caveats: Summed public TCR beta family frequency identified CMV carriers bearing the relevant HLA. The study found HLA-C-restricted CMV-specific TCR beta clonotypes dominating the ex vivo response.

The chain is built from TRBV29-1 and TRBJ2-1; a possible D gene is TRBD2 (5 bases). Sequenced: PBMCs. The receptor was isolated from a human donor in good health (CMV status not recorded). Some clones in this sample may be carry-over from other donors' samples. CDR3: CSVDGVGFGDEQFF. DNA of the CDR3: TGCAGCGTTGACGGCGTAGGGTTCGGGGATGAGCAGTTCTTC.